The source of this T cell receptor beta chain is a study of T cells of healthy individuals (dated by TCRdb to between 2018 and 2020). On this clonotype: Its target antigen remains unknown. Base qualities are not provided; no much larger clone lies one nucleotide away.

Libraries were prepared through 5' RACE. The instrument given in TCRdb is Illumina MiSeq. TCRdb reprocessed the public reads (quality trimming at Q25 with fastp, clone calling with MiXCR) and kept in-frame beta chains. CDR3 protein sequences are deduplicated, and each keeps its most common genes and DNA. The sample table records about 63,000 distinct CDR3 sequences; about 16% of these occur just once. About 4.7% of the sample is held by the ten biggest clonotypes. The germline V gene gives CDR1 as WSHSY and CDR2 as SAAADI. V is pruned by 3 bases and J by 6 bases, leaving 8 bases of the junction without a gene match. The CDR3, cysteine through phenylalanine, is 15 amino acids long. Of all the DNA, just the CDR3 is kept, 45 bases in frame from base 1.

In this chain, TRBV10-2 is recombined with TRBJ1-5; TRBD1 lines up with 7 middle nucleotides. This receptor was taken from a human donor in good health. The CDR3 in this case is CASSESLAGGQPQHF. The DNA sequence is as follows: TGCGCCAGCAGTGAAAGCCTGGCAGGGGGTCAGCCCCAGCATTTT.